One and the same sample provided the 14 T cell receptor beta chains below, sequenced in a study of blood T cells in healthy people across ages. The authors ran a second PCR of roughly 6 to 12 cycles using a sample-barcoded 5' primer and a J-beta primer mix. TCRdb reanalysed the 5' RACE reads using MiXCR and keeps one entry per CDR3 protein. Here the sample spans some 640,000 distinct CDR3 sequences, under 30% being singletons. The sequenced sample was blood. All receptors derive from an elderly woman in good health.

The V call is TRBV4-1, the J call TRBJ2-7; perhaps TRBD1 as D (6 bases). Looked up from germline, CDR1 is MGHRA and CDR2 is YSYEKL. This CDR3 is built from 15 residues. Deletions cut 0 bases from V and 4 bases from J, with 13 bases between. The CDR3 loop reads CASSQDRGEVYEQYF. As DNA, the CDR3 is TGCGCCAGCAGCCAAGACAGGGGAGAGGTGTACGAGCAGTACTTC.

This clonotype has a handful of counts. V gene TRBV30 combines with J gene TRBJ2-3; possibly TRBD2 for D (7 bases). V lost 3 bases, J lost 4 bases, and 17 bases lay in between. The CDR3 runs to 15 residues. In germline, CDR1 is GTSNPN, CDR2 SVGIG (reference sequence). The CDR3 DNA is TGTGCCTGGAGAAGCGGGACATTTTTGGCAGATACGCAGTATTTT. Its protein product is CAWRSGTFLADTQYF.

At least ten counts were recorded for this clonotype. The J gene is TRBJ1-1, the V gene TRBV10-3, with unresolved D. V was pared by 6 bases and J by 2 bases, with 13 bases between. The CDR3 consists of 14 residues. Germline lookup yields CDR1 ENHRY and CDR2 SYGVKD. The CDR3 bases are TGTGCCATCAGACTCCTGGCAAACAACACTGAAGCTTTCTTT. Its protein is CAIRLLANNTEAFF.

The gene calls are TRBV20-1 and TRBJ2-7; possibly TRBD1 for D (7 bases). The germline CDR1 and CDR2 sequences are DFQATT and SNEGSKA (reference sequence). Trimming removed 0 bases from V and 7 bases from J, with 16 bases in between. The CDR3 extends over 14 amino acids. The CDR3 DNA reads as TGCAGTGCTAGAGATAGCAGGGGGGCTCATGAGCAGTACTTC. Protein: CSARDSRGAHEQYF.

The chain links TRBV6-1 to TRBJ1-5; D uncertain. Trimming took off 2 bases at V and 0 bases at J, with 11 bases between the two ends. Germline V gene lookup returns CDR1 MNHNS and CDR2 SASEGT. The CDR3 length is 16 residues. The CDR3 sequence: CASSEREIYSNQPQHF. CDR3 coding DNA: TGTGCCAGCAGTGAACGGGAGATTTATAGCAATCAGCCCCAGCATTTT.

This clonotype was counted a few times. The rearrangement uses TRBV5-1 and TRBJ1-1, with a possible D match to TRBD1 (5 bases). V was trimmed by 2 bases and J by 5 bases, leaving 13 bases between them. Germline CDR1 is SGHRS and CDR2 is YFSETQ. This CDR3 has 14 amino acids. DNA for the CDR3: TGCGCCAGCAGCTTTTCCGGGGCTTGGACTGAAGCTTTCTTT. It yields the protein CASSFSGAWTEAFF.

The chain is built from TRBV20-1 and TRBJ2-3; D tentatively fits TRBD1 or TRBD2 (6 bases each). This CDR3 is built from 15 residues. CDR1 and CDR2 from the germline V gene are DFQATT and SNEGSKA (reference sequence). Trimming took 6 bases from V and 4 from J, leaving 20 bases between them. The CDR3 protein is CSAIGGPVSADTQYF. Here the CDR3 DNA reads TGCAGTGCAATCGGGGGCCCGGTAAGCGCAGATACGCAGTATTTT.

This chain connects TRBV7-8 to TRBJ1-6; possible D gene TRBD1, 5 bases. This CDR3 comprises 17 residues. Germline V gene data show CDR1 as SGHVS and CDR2 as FQNEAQ. V lost 4 bases and J lost 9, with 22 bases in between. This CDR3 reads CASSWGLGRDVLSPLHF. CDR3 DNA sequence: TGTGCCAGCAGCTGGGGCCTGGGTAGGGACGTTCTTTCACCCCTCCACTTT.

Turning to this clonotype: A much larger clone lies one base from this, so it may be a read error. The chain combines TRBV20-1 with TRBJ2-5; TRBD2 agrees at 10 bases. The CDR3 contains 17 residues. Germline-derived CDR1 and CDR2 are DFQATT and SNEGSKA (reference sequence). Unmatched junction bases numbered 24, after V lost 6 bases and J lost 11 bases. CDR3 nucleotide sequence: TGCAGTGCGTCGGGGGATCTAGCGGGGGACCCCTACAATGAGCAGTACTTC. It codes for CSASGDLAGDPYNEQYF.

There are many counts of this clonotype. This chain links TRBV29-1 with TRBJ2-5, with D unclear. The CDR3 sequence is 12 residues long. Trimming pared 6 bases from V and 3 bases from J, leaving 11 bases between. Per the germline V gene, CDR1 is SQVTM and CDR2 is ANQGSEA. The CDR3 loop is CSVRRSEETQYF. The CDR3, as DNA: TGCAGCGTCCGGCGGTCGGAAGAGACCCAGTACTTC.

A few counts support this clonotype. This may be a read error, as it is one base from a much larger clone. J is TRBJ1-1 and V is TRBV6-5, with 12 bases that match TRBD1. Germline V gene sequence: CDR1 MNHEY, CDR2 SVGAGI. After removal of 3 bases from V and 4 bases from J, the junction contained 3 bases not matched to a gene. CDR3 length: 15 residues. This CDR3 reads CASSYGTGGCTEAFF. The CDR3 bases are TGTGCCAGCAGTTATGGGACAGGGGGCTGCACTGAAGCTTTCTTT.

This clonotype has ten or more counts. The chain carries TRBV5-1 and TRBJ2-1; the match to TRBD2 covers 10 bases. The CDR3 consists of 19 residues. The V gene's germline CDR1 is SGHRS and CDR2 YFSETQ. With V trimmed by 0 bases and J by 4 bases, 13 bases remained unmatched. The CDR3 loop reads CASSLVRPGTSASYNEQFF. The CDR3 DNA sequence: TGCGCCAGCAGCTTGGTTCGTCCCGGGACTAGCGCCTCATACAATGAGCAGTTCTTC.

This clonotype showed up just a few times. Possible read error: a much larger clone is one base away. This chain links TRBV7-2 with TRBJ2-5; maybe TRBD2 (6 bases). The germline CDR1 and CDR2 sequences are SGHTA and FQGNSA. The CDR3 loop spans 14 amino acids. The CDR3: CASSSPGRRETRYF. The CDR3 DNA follows: TGTGCCAGCAGTTCCCCCGGTCGTCGGGAGACCCGGTACTTC.

The chain couples TRBV11-2 to TRBJ1-5; D is possibly TRBD1 (6 bases). Trimming took 0 bases from V and 6 from J, leaving 15 bases between them. Germline lookup yields CDR1 SGHAT and CDR2 FQNNGV. The CDR3 contains 16 residues. The CDR3 DNA reads TGTGCCAGCAGCTTAGAGGGGGGCAGGGCAGGTCAGCCCCAGCATTTT. Amino acid sequence: CASSLEGGRAGQPQHF.